Included here is one TCR beta chain sequence, with context. Its specific antigen is unknown. Base-call qualities are not available, and no considerably larger clone is one nucleotide away. These data originate in a study of T-cell memory formation after mild COVID-19 (dated by TCRdb to the early 2020s). Regarding the complete study: TCR sequence clusters from the two donors were largely donor specific. The cohort comprised two young, previously healthy adult volunteers, one female and one male. In a couple of donors, T-cell clones that expanded and contracted after mild COVID-19 were followed by sequencing TCRalpha and TCRbeta repertoires longitudinally. Summary of the overall study and its limitations: SARS-CoV-2 specificity of the second-wave clones peaking on day 37 was not confirmed. Contracting CD4+ clones were found mainly in CM and EM memory subsets, while CD8+ clones were enriched in EMRA. The study included only a couple of mild cases, and larger cohorts that include severe cases with pre-infection samples were judged to be necessary. Balanced CD4/CD8 phenotypes were observed for clones contracting from day 15 to 85, whereas a bias towards CD4+ was observed for a second wave of clones expanding from day 15 to 37. Some responding clones were detected in pre-infection memory, which suggested that pre-existing cross-reactive memory T cells had joined the SARS-CoV-2 response.

The instrument was an Illumina NovaSeq 6000. cDNA libraries for TCRalpha and TCRbeta were prepared by 5'RACE using constant-segment primers, with sample barcodes and unique molecular identifiers added. RNA was extracted from every sample with Trizol reagent. Libraries were amplified in two PCR steps, with a second sample barcode and Illumina TruSeq adapters added in the second step. Libraries were sequenced on an Illumina NovaSeq with 2 x 150 bp paired-end reads. Under the source paper's analysis protocol: Reads were demultiplexed and collapsed into UMI-guided consensus sequences with migec v1.2.7. With mixcr v2.1.11, UMI consensuses were aligned to TRA and TRB V and J templates and assembled into clonotypes. A clonotype was counted as expanded or contracted only when both edgeR and NoisET called the clonotype significant, with the noise models trained on biological replicates. edgeR calls used a false discovery rate-adjusted p below 0.01 and a log2 fold-change threshold of 1. PCA with hierarchical clustering of max-normalized trajectories of the 1000 most abundant clonotypes was used as exploratory dynamics analysis. The CD4 or CD8 phenotype of responding clones was assigned using the separately sequenced CD4+ and CD8+ repertoires. The public reads were reprocessed in TCRdb via fastp at Q25 and MiXCR, keeping in-frame beta chains. All rows with the same CDR3 protein become a single entry with the most common DNA and genes. The V and J calls follow TCRdb's processing rather than the paper's. The sample includes 300,000 to 350,000 distinct CDR3 sequences, with about 13% observed a single time. The ten largest account for around a fifth of the sample.

Ficoll-Paque density gradient centrifugation was the method used to isolate PBMCs. The CDR3 goes from the cysteine to the phenylalanine over 14 residues. Only CDR3 DNA is held: 42 bases, read in frame from base 1. The trim is 0 bases for V and 9 bases for J, with a gap of 15 bases between the germline ends. The germline V gene (reference sequence) provides CDR1 DFQATT and CDR2 SNEGSKA. This chain is built from TRBV20-1 and TRBJ1-5, with TRBD1 as a weak D call on 5 bases. The origin of this receptor is a man younger than 35 who had mild COVID-19 (a few samples of this study predate the infection). The sample titles of this study are shuffled in the database, so cell type and time point are left out; the donor was told from shared clones. The sample comprised PBMCs or a T cell subset sorted from them (not recorded which). The CDR3 is CSARDRGSQGPQHF. The DNA sequence follows: TGCAGTGCTAGAGATCGGGGCAGCCAAGGGCCCCAGCATTTT.